This T cell receptor beta chain was obtained from a study of blood T cells in healthy people across ages (dated by TCRdb to about 2015). In the study overall: In model experiments, roughly one uniquely barcoded TCR beta cDNA molecule per two T cells was captured by template switching. Using deep sequencing normalized with unique cDNA molecular identifiers, the study measured how TCR beta repertoire diversity changes with age. Four age groups were formed from the donors: young (average about 17 years), middle-aged (just under 40), aged (about 68) and long-lived (less than 85). To avoid experimental bias, donors of different ages were randomly spread across the sequencing lanes. Using the same blood draw, the study looked at two additional independent replicas of 1 million unique cDNA reads for two donors, one aged 18 to 30 and the other aged 80 or older.

The germline V gene provides CDR1 SGDLS and CDR2 YYNGEE. The CDR3 has 16 amino acids, counting the end cysteine and phenylalanine. Just CDR3 DNA is preserved here, 48 bases in frame from base 1. The protocol used for the library was 5' RACE. Reads for this sample came from an Illumina HiSeq 2500. The second PCR ran for roughly 7 to 12 cycles and used a J-beta primer mix along with a sample-barcoded 5' primer. A unique molecular identifier was introduced onto each TCR beta cDNA molecule by a template-switch 5' adaptor carrying 12 random nucleotides. Each sample yielded at least 3 million CDR3-containing paired-end reads. The Mint cDNA synthesis kit, primed by a TRBC-specific oligonucleotide, was used to synthesize first-strand cDNA from all RNA. After uracil-DNA glycosylase treatment, a first 18-cycle PCR used universal primers M1SS and BC2_uni_R on all cDNA. The original methods were these. For normalization, 1 million high-quality reads, each with a distinct molecular identifier, were randomly selected from each sample. Reads sharing molecular identifiers were discarded rather than binned into consensus sequences. MiTCR, run with a Q25 quality threshold and the strictest error-elimination algorithm, handled CDR3 identification, clonotype clustering and error correction. A nonparametric unseen species model using Euler transformation provided a lower-bound estimate of total TCR beta diversity. TCRdb ran its own pipeline on the public reads, namely fastp trimming at Q25 and MiXCR clone calling, and kept in-frame beta chains. CDR3 protein duplicates are merged, each entry listing the most common genes and DNA. Here the V and J calls rest on TCRdb's processing, not on the authors' analysis. The sample table shows more than 1.4 million distinct CDR3 sequences, and about 43% are seen once. Around 8% of the sample lies in the top ten.

Points on this clonotype: The antigen it binds to is not known. No much larger clonotype is one base removed from it; base qualities were not supplied.

What the authors observed across the whole study: Estimates of total diversity from one million sequenced T cells were regarded as lower bounds and underestimates. Since profiling was done on bulk unsorted PBMCs, naive and antigen-experienced compartments could not be conclusively compared. A strong correlation was found between observed TCR beta diversity and the percentage of naive T cells measured by flow cytometry. The CMV infection status of donors was not known, potentially confounding age-related changes in expanded clonotypes. Observed TCR beta diversity per million T cells fell roughly linearly with age, and a significant reduction was already apparent by age roughly 40. The long-lived group showed more naive CD4+ T cells, fewer expanded clones and increased TCR diversity than the aged group, suggesting age selection.

The donors were roughly 39 Caucasian individuals from Russia, aged 6 to 90 years, who were systemically healthy. Approximately 10 milliliters of peripheral blood were collected from each donor into EDTA-treated Vacutainer tubes. PBMCs were isolated by Ficoll-Paque density-gradient centrifugation, with at least 6.5 million obtained per sample. Total RNA was extracted from PBMCs with Trizol reagent, with at least 5 micrograms obtained per sample. Naive CD45RAhigh/CD27high T cell percentages were measured by flow cytometry on a PBMC aliquot from every donor. Sequences were obtained from blood. The chain links TRBV9 with TRBJ2-5; the D gene is perhaps TRBD1, from 6 matching bases. Judging by the DNA end, TRBJ2-4 fits better; the J call may be wrong. The clonotype comes from a woman aged 18 to 35 in good health. CDR3 reads: CASSVTPGTSKNIQYF. The nucleotide sequence is TGTGCCAGCAGCGTAACCCCCGGGACAAGTAAAAACATTCAGTACTTC.